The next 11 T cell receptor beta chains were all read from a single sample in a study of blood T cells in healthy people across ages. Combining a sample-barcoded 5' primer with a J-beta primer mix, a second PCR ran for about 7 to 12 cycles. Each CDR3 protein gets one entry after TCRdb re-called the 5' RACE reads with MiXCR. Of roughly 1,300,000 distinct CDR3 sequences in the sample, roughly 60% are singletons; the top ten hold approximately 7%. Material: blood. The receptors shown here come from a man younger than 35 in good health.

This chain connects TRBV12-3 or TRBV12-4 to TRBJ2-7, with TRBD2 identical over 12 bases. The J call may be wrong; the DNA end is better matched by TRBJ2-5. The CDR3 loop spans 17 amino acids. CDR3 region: CASSPRTSGAAGETQYF. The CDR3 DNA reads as TGTGCCAGCAGTCCCCGGACTAGCGGGGCCGCAGGGGAGACCCAGTACTTC.

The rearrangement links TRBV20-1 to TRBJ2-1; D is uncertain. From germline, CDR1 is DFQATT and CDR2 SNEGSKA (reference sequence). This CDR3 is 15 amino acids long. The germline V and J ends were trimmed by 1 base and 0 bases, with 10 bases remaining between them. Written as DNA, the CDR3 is TGCAGTGCTAGAGGTGGCGTTGGCTCCTACAATGAGCAGTTCTTC. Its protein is CSARGGVGSYNEQFF.

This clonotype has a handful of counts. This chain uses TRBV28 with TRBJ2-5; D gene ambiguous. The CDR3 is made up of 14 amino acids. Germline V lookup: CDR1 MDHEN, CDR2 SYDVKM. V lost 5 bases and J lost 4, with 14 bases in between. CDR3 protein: CASSPSSLGETQYF. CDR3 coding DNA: TGTGCCAGCAGTCCTTCTTCCCTGGGAGAGACCCAGTACTTC.

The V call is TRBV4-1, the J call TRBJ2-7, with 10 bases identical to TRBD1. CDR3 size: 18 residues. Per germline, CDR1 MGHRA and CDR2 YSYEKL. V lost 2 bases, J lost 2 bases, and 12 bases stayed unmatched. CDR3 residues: CASSQLDPGQGFPYEQYF. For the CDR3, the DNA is TGCGCCAGCAGCCAACTCGACCCGGGACAGGGGTTCCCCTACGAGCAGTACTTC.

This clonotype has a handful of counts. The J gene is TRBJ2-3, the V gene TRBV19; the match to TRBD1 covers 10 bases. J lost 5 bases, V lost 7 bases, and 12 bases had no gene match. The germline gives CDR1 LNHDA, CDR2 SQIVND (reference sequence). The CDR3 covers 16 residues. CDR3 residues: CASNPQTGGFLDTQYF. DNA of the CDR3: TGTGCCAGTAACCCCCAGACAGGGGGCTTTTTAGATACGCAGTATTTT. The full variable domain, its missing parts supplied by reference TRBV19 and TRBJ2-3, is DGGITQSPKYLFRKEGQNVTLSCEQNLNHDAMYWYRQDPGQGLRLIYYSQIVNDFQKGDIAEGYSVSREKKESFPLTVTSAQKNPTAFYLCASNPQTGGFLDTQYFGPGTRLTVL.

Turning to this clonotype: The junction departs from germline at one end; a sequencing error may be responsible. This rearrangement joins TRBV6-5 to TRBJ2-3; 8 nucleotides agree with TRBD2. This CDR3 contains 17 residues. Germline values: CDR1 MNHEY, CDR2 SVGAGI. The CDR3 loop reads CASSYSTRGGHTETQYF. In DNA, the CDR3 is TGTGCCAGCAGTTACTCGACTCGGGGGGGGCACACAGAGACGCAGTATTTT.

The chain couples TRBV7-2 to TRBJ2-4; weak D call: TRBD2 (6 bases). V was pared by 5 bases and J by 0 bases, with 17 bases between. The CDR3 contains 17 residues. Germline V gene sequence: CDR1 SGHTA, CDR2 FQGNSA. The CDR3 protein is CASSPRRELLAKNIQYF. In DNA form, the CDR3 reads TGTGCCAGCAGCCCTAGGAGGGAGCTGCTAGCCAAAAACATTCAGTACTTC. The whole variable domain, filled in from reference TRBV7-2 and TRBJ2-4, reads GAGVSQSPSNKVTEKGKDVELRCDPISGHTALYWYRQSLGQGLEFLIYFQGNSAPDKSGLPSDRFSAERTGGSVSTLTIQRTQQEDSAVYLCASSPRRELLAKNIQYFGAGTRLSVL.

CDR3 DNA: TGTGCCATTCAGATAGCGGACGACAATGAGCAGTTCTTC. It codes for CAIQIADDNEQFF. The J gene is TRBJ2-1, the V gene TRBV10-3, with D tentatively TRBD2 (6 bases). The CDR3 is 13 residues long. V lost 9 bases and J lost 5, with 14 bases in between. Germline CDR1 reads ENHRY; CDR2 reads SYGVKD.

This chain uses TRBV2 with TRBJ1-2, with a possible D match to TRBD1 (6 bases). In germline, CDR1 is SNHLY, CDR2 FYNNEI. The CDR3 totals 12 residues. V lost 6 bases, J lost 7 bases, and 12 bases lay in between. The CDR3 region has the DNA TGTGCCAGCAGCCGAGGGGGGCCTGGCTACACCTTC. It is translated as CASSRGGPGYTF.

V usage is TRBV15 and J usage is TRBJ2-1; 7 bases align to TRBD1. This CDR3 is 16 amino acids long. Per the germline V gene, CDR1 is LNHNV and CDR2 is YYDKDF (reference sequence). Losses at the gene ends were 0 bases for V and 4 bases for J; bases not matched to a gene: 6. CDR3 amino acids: CATSRDQGDGYNEQFF. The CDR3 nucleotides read TGTGCCACCAGCAGAGATCAGGGGGACGGGTACAATGAGCAGTTCTTC.

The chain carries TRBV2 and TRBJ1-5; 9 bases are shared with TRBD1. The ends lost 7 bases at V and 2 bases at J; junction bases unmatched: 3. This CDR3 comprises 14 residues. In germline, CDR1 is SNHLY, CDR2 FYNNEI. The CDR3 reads CASTRTGGNQPQHF. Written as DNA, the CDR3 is TGTGCCAGCACAAGGACAGGGGGCAATCAGCCCCAGCATTTT.